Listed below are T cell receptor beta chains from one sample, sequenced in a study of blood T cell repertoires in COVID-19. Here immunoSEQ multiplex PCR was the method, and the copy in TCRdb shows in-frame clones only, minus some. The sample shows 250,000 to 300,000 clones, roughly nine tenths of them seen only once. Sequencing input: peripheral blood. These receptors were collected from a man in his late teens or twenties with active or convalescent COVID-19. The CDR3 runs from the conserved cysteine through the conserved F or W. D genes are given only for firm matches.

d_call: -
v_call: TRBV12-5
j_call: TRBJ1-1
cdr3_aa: CASGLSGIIGTEAFF

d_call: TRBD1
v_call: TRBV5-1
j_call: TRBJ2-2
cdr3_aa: CASSSGTGNTGELFF

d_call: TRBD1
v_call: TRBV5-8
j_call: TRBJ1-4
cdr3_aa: CASSPGTVVATNEKLFF

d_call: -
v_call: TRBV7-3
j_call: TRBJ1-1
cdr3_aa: CASSSDRSTEAFF

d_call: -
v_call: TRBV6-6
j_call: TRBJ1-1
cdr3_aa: CASSSRPEWAFF

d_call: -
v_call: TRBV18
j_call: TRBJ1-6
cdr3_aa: CASSPWDIRYSSYNSPLHF

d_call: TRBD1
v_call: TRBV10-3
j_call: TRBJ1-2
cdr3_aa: CAIKGAAKDGYTF

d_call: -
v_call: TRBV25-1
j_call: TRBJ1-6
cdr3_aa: CASSVGTRGSPLHF

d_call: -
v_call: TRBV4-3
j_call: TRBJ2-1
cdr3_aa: CASSQDSGMSEQFF

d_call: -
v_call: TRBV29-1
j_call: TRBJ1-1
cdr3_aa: CSVEGLSTNTEAFF